These 12 T cell receptor beta chains share one sample of origin, sequenced in a study of chemoradiotherapy in HPV16-positive cancers (dated by TCRdb to between 2021 and 2024). Receptor amplification or capture employed the immunoSEQ multiplex PCR assay. This immuneACCESS table, as held by TCRdb, lists in-frame sequences with V and J called but not all clones. Of the missing ones, under half trace to an unresolved V gene in checked studies; the others have no known cause. The sample profile shows approximately 32,000 clones; roughly 87% of them were found once. 3.1% of the sample comes from the top ten. This material consisted of blood, taken from a patient who underwent chemoradiotherapy. These receptors were taken from a human donor with HPV-associated anogenital cancer.

The rearrangement joins TRBV5-1 to TRBJ2-5; perhaps TRBD2 as D (5 bases). CDR1 SGHRS and CDR2 YFSETQ come from the germline V gene. CDR3 length: 13 residues. Deletions cut 2 bases from V and 5 bases from J, with 10 bases between. The DNA for the CDR3 is TGCGCCAGCAGCTTTACCGGGGTGGAGACCCAGTACTTC. Its protein is CASSFTGVETQYF.

J is TRBJ2-3 and V is TRBV2; TRBD2 agrees at 8 bases. The junction had 6 bases not matched to a gene; V was cut back by 8 bases and J by 2 bases. Germline V lookup: CDR1 SNHLY, CDR2 FYNNEI. The CDR3 has 14 amino acids. The CDR3 bases are TGTGCCAGCGGCCGGGGGGGATACACAGATACGCAGTATTTT. Protein product: CASGRGGYTDTQYF.

The chain recombines TRBV6-5 with TRBJ2-5; D uncertain. This CDR3 has 13 residues. Germline V gives CDR1 MNHEY, CDR2 SVGAGI. V shed 10 bases and J shed 2 bases, with 14 bases lying between them. The CDR3, as DNA: TGTGCCACCCGTAAGGCGGTTCAAGAGACCCAGTACTTC. This gives the protein CATRKAVQETQYF.

This chain connects TRBV5-1 to TRBJ1-1, with D uncertain. The germline CDR1 and CDR2 sequences are SGHRS and YFSETQ. Trimming pared 4 bases from V and 0 bases from J, leaving 13 bases between. The CDR3 spans 15 residues. CDR3 in amino acids: CASSILGGLNTEAFF. CDR3 DNA sequence: TGCGCCAGCAGCATACTAGGAGGGTTGAACACTGAAGCTTTCTTT.

The chain combines TRBV7-2 with TRBJ1-1; D might be TRBD1 (5 bases). Germline CDR1 and CDR2: SGHTA and FQGNSA. V lost 5 bases, J lost 1 base, and 17 bases lay in between. The length of the CDR3 is 16 residues. As DNA, the CDR3 is TGTGCCAGCAGCCCCCCCCGGGGGGGGAGGAACACTGAAGCTTTCTTT. Its translation is CASSPPRGGRNTEAFF.

Remarks on this clone: It may be a read error: a sequence one base away is much more abundant. This sample includes further DNA sequences coding for the same CDR3. V gene TRBV6-6 combines with J gene TRBJ1-4, with TRBD1 as a possible D gene (6 bases). The CDR3 covers 15 residues. V lost 0 bases and J 4 bases, leaving 9 bases between the germline ends. Germline lookup yields CDR1 MNHNY and CDR2 SVGAGI (reference sequence). This CDR3 is CASSYSGQINEKLFF. CDR3 nucleotides: TGTGCCAGCAGTTACTCAGGACAGATTAATGAAAAACTGTTTTTT.

This chain uses TRBV6-4 with TRBJ2-1, with 8 bases aligning to TRBD2. In germline, CDR1 is MRHNA, CDR2 SNTAGT. V lost 3 bases, J lost 15 bases, and 13 bases stayed unmatched. The length of the CDR3 is 14 residues. CDR3 sequence: CASSEVAGQPWMFF. As DNA, the CDR3 is TGTGCCAGCAGTGAAGTAGCGGGGCAACCCTGGATGTTCTTC.

Worth noting for this clone: At one of its ends the junction is not consistent with the germline gene, which may arise from a read error. J is TRBJ1-1 and V is TRBV12-5; 7 bases are shared with TRBD1. The CDR3 consists of 13 residues. CDR1 LGHNT and CDR2 FRNRAP come from the germline V gene. CDR3 in DNA: TGTGCTAGTGGCTTGGACAGGAATGCTGAAGCTTTCTTT. Amino acid sequence: CASGLDRNAEAFF.

The V call is TRBV19, the J call TRBJ1-1, with unresolved D. The V gene lost 4 bases and the J gene lost 6 bases, with 9 bases spanning the gap. CDR1 and CDR2 from the germline V gene are LNHDA and SQIVND (reference sequence). The CDR3 covers 12 residues. CDR3 coding DNA: TGTGCCAGTAGTACTAGAAGGGCTGAAGCTTTCTTT. Its protein product is CASSTRRAEAFF.

The chain joins TRBV4-3 to TRBJ2-1, with 7 bases aligning to TRBD2. This CDR3 has 14 amino acids. Germline assignment: CDR1 LGHNA and CDR2 YSLEER. With 2 bases clipped from V and 7 bases from J, the junction kept 5 bases outside the gene matches. CDR3 sequence (DNA): TGCGCCAGCAGCCAACTGGGACTAATAAATGAGCAGTTCTTC. It specifies CASSQLGLINEQFF.

The chain employs TRBV5-1 and TRBJ1-2, with D possibly matching TRBD1 (5 bases). The germline CDR1 and CDR2 sequences are SGHRS and YFSETQ. V lost 3 bases, J lost 2 bases, and 14 bases lay in between. The CDR3 consists of 15 residues. As DNA, the CDR3 is TGCGCCAGCAGCTCCTCCGGGACGCAGAACTATGGCTACACCTTC. Its translation is CASSSSGTQNYGYTF. The full variable domain, rest sourced from reference TRBV5-1 and TRBJ1-2, is KAGVTQTPRYLIKTRGQQVTLSCSPISGHRSVSWYQQTPGQGLQFLFEYFSETQRNKGNFPGRFSGRQFSNSRSEMNVSTLELGDSALYLCASSSSGTQNYGYTFGSGTRLTVV.

J is TRBJ2-7 and V is TRBV27; the D is unclear. V lost 5 bases, J lost 1 base, and 12 bases lay in between. CDR3 length equals 14 residues. In germline, CDR1 is MNHEY, CDR2 SMNVEV (reference sequence). The CDR3 DNA reads as TGTGCCAGCAGTCCCTCGGCGGATTCCTACGAGCAGTACTTC. It is translated as CASSPSADSYEQYF.